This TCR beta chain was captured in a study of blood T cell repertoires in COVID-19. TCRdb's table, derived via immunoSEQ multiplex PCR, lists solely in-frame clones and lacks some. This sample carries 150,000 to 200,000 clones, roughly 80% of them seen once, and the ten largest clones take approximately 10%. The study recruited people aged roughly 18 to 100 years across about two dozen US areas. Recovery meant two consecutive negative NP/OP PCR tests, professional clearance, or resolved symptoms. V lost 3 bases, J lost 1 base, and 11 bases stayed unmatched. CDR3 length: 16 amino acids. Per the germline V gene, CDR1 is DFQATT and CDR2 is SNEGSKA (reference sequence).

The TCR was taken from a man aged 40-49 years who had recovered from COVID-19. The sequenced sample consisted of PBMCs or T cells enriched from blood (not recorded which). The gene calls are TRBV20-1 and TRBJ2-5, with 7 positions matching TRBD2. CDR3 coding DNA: TGCAGTGCTAGTCTTTTGGCGGGAGAACCCCAAGAGACCCAGTACTTC. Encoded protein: CSASLLAGEPQETQYF.